These 7 T cell receptor beta chains came from one sample sequenced in a study of shared clonotypes between healthy human individuals. TCRdb's table, derived via immunoSEQ multiplex PCR, lists solely in-frame clones and lacks some. In the table there are some 2.1 million clones, roughly 96% of which are singletons. Specimen: naive CD4+ T cells sorted from blood. Subset specified: CD45RA+ positively selected. These receptors were taken from a man between 18 and 35 years old in good health.

In the case of this clone: Other DNA variants within this sample encode the same CDR3. The chain recombines TRBV7-9 with TRBJ2-5, with D uncertain. This CDR3 region has 14 residues. V was pared by 0 bases and J by 2 bases, with 7 bases between. Germline CDR1 reads SEHNR; CDR2 reads FQNEAQ (reference sequence). This chain's CDR3 is CASSLAEIQETQYF. In DNA form, the CDR3 reads TGTGCCAGCAGCTTAGCGGAGATACAAGAGACCCAGTACTTC.

The CDR3 nucleotides are TGCGCCAGCAGCGGAGAAACAGGTTCCTACGAGCAGTACTTC. This codes for CASSGETGSYEQYF. The chain couples TRBV5-1 to TRBJ2-7; maybe TRBD1 (5 bases). This CDR3 contains 14 residues. In germline, CDR1 is SGHRS, CDR2 YFSETQ. V lost 4 bases, J lost 1 base, and 12 bases lay in between.

The chain links TRBV29-1 to TRBJ1-1; 7 bases are a match to TRBD1. Germline assignment: CDR1 SQVTM and CDR2 ANQGSEA. The CDR3 covers 13 residues. After removal of 7 bases from V and 1 base from J, the junction contained 6 bases not matched to a gene. Here the CDR3 DNA reads TGCAGCGCCCAGGGACAGCAGAACACTGAAGCTTTCTTT. Amino acids: CSAQGQQNTEAFF.

This rearrangement joins TRBV15 to TRBJ2-1; TRBD1 aligns across 9 bases. Germline V gives CDR1 LNHNV, CDR2 YYDKDF (reference sequence). This CDR3 comprises 14 residues. J lost 10 bases, V lost 3 bases, and 7 bases had no gene match. DNA of the CDR3: TGTGCCACCAGCAGTTCCGGGACAGGGAACGAGCAGTTCTTC. Its protein product is CATSSSGTGNEQFF.

The CDR3 loop is CASSQTGDGTQYF. The CDR3 DNA follows: TGTGCCAGCAGCCAGACAGGGGATGGGACCCAGTACTTC. The rearrangement links TRBV6-5 to TRBJ2-5; 8 nucleotides agree with TRBD1. Germline-derived CDR1 and CDR2 are MNHEY and SVGAGI. The CDR3 has 13 amino acids. The ends lost 6 bases at V and 7 bases at J; junction bases unmatched: 7.

Of note for this clone: This sample also contains other DNA sequences that code for the same CDR3. The CDR3 region is CASSLEAGSYEQYF. CDR3 bases: TGTGCCAGCAGCTTAGAGGCAGGATCCTACGAGCAGTACTTC. The rearrangement links TRBV7-2 to TRBJ2-7; D gene uncertain. The CDR3 extends over 14 amino acids. The V end lost 1 base, the J end lost 1 base, and 8 bases lay between the germline ends. The V gene's germline CDR1 is SGHTA and CDR2 FQGNSA.

This clone was counted only a few times. The same CDR3 is also encoded by other DNA sequences in this sample. The chain recombines TRBV19 with TRBJ1-5; no firm D call. The V and J ends lost 4 bases and 5 bases respectively, with 6 bases between them. Germline lookup yields CDR1 LNHDA and CDR2 SQIVND (reference sequence). The CDR3 extends over 12 amino acids. The CDR3 protein is CASSTGDQPQHF. CDR3 nucleotide sequence: TGTGCCAGTAGTACCGGAGATCAGCCCCAGCATTTT.